This T cell receptor beta chain was recovered during a study of CD8 T cells in Susac syndrome. A quantity of roughly 0.5 to 1 ug RNA underwent reverse transcription using random hexamers. Across 54 Vbeta and 13 Jbeta, TCR beta CDR3 was amplified with immunoSEQ multiplex PCR. TCRdb reprocessed the immunoSEQ multiplex PCR reads via MiXCR and lists one record per CDR3 protein. This sample yields approximately 280,000 distinct CDR3 sequences, of which 70% to 90% are seen a single time; approximately 0.11% belongs to the top ten. Trimming pared 3 bases from V and 9 bases from J, leaving 7 bases between. This CDR3 spans 11 amino acids. Germline CDR1 and CDR2: SGDLS and YYNGEE. The study sequenced TCR beta in blood CD8+ and CD4+ T cells. The multiple sclerosis controls were treatment-naive patients with relapsing-remitting disease that was stable or active. TEMRA cells were FACS-enriched, and CD8+ and CD4+ T cells were isolated negatively.

Sequenced sample: CD8+ T cells from PBMCs. The receptor's source is a human donor with multiple sclerosis. V is TRBV9 and J is TRBJ2-1; D is ambiguous. CDR3 amino acids: CASSGRGEQFF. CDR3 bases: TGTGCCAGCAGCGGAAGAGGTGAGCAGTTCTTC.